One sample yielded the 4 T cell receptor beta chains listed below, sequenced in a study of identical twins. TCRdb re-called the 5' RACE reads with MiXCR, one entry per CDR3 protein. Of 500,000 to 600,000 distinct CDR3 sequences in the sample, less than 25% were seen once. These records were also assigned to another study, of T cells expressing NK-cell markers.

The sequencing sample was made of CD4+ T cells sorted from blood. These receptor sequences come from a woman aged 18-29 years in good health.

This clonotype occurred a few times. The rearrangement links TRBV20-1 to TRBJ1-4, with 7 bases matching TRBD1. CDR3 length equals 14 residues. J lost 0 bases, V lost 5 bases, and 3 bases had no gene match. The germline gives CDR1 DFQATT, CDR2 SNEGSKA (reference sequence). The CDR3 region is CSALRGATNEKLFF. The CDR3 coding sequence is TGCAGTGCTCTCAGGGGGGCAACTAATGAAAAACTGTTTTTT.

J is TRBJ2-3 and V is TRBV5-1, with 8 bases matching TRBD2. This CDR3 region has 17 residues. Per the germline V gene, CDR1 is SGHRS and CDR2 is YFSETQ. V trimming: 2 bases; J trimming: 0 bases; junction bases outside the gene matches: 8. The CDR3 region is CASSFGAGGRSTDTQYF. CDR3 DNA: TGCGCCAGCAGCTTCGGGGCGGGGGGCCGTAGCACAGATACGCAGTATTTT.

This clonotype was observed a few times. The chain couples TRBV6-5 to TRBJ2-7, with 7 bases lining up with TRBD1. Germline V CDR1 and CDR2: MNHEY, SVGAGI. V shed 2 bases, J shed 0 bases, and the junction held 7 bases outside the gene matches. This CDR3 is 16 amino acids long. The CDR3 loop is CASSYKTGVPSYEQYF. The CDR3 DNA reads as TGTGCCAGCAGTTACAAAACAGGGGTCCCCTCCTACGAGCAGTACTTC.

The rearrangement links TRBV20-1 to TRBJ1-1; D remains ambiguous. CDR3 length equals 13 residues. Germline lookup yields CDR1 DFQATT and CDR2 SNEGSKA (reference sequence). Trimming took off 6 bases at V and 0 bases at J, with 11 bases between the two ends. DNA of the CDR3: TGCAGTGCGATCGGACTCATGAACACTGAAGCTTTCTTT. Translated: CSAIGLMNTEAFF.